This T cell receptor (beta chain) was profiled in a study of long-term antiretroviral therapy in people with HIV. Study-wide findings and caveats: HIV repertoires covered narrower CDR3 length ranges than controls did.

One or more pre-ART and two or more post-ART PBMC samples were available from each donor. At survey level, the immunoSEQ assay was run in its v3.0 version. Profiled with immunoSEQ multiplex PCR; TCRdb holds only in-frame clones, not every one. The sample yields 2,500 to 3,000 clones, 79% seen once. Germline values: CDR1 SGDLS, CDR2 YYNGEE. V gave up 0 bases and J gave up 7 bases; unmatched junction bases: 6. The CDR3 covers 14 residues. This clone showed up just a few times. Its antigen remains unknown. V usage is TRBV9 and J usage is TRBJ1-1, with 7 positions matching TRBD1. Sample: unsorted PBMCs, taken 0.4 years before starting antiretroviral therapy. The TCR was taken from a woman in her 40s with HIV. This CDR3 reads CASSVGGGGIEAFF. The CDR3 region has the DNA TGTGCCAGCAGCGTAGGGGGAGGGGGCATTGAAGCTTTCTTT.